The 18 T cell receptor beta chains presented below share a single source sample, sequenced in a study of T cell changes during pregnancy in multiple sclerosis. The data were produced by immunoSEQ multiplex PCR, yet TCRdb's version contains in-frame clones alone and is incomplete. The sample carries about 89,000 clones, about 93% recorded once. Source: peripheral blood, taken in the third trimester of pregnancy. The receptors come from a female donor with multiple sclerosis, enrolled in a pregnancy study.

This chain joins TRBV14 and TRBJ2-7; D call uncertain. The V end was cut by 0 bases, the J end by 3 bases, with 9 bases between. This CDR3 contains 14 residues. The germline V gene encodes CDR1 SGHDN and CDR2 FVKESK. Written as DNA, the CDR3 is TGTGCCAGCAGCCAAGATAACTACTACTACGAGCAGTACTTC. Translated: CASSQDNYYYEQYF.

The chain has TRBV6-4 and TRBJ2-3; D perhaps matches TRBD2 (6 bases). The germline CDR1 and CDR2 sequences are MRHNA and SNTAGT. The length of the CDR3 is 15 residues. V lost 1 base and J 1 base, leaving 9 bases between the germline ends. As DNA, the CDR3 is TGTGCCAGCAGTGACTTGGCTAGCGGCACAGATACGCAGTATTTT. Encoded protein: CASSDLASGTDTQYF.

The chain links TRBV30 to TRBJ1-2; D uncertain. The V end was cut by 5 bases, the J end by 7 bases, with 17 bases between. The CDR3 extends over 13 amino acids. Germline CDR1 reads GTSNPN; CDR2 reads SVGIG (reference sequence). The CDR3 nucleotides read TGTGCCTGGTCCCTGAGCAGCGTCGGTGGCTACACCTTC. Translating it yields CAWSLSSVGGYTF.

The gene calls are TRBV5-1 and TRBJ1-1; perhaps TRBD1 as D (6 bases). The germline V and J ends were trimmed by 3 bases and 1 base, with 13 bases remaining between them. The V gene's germline CDR1 is SGHRS and CDR2 YFSETQ. The CDR3 has 15 residues. CDR3 residues: CASSSTGPKNTEAFF. The CDR3 bases are TGCGCCAGCAGCTCTACAGGGCCTAAGAACACTGAAGCTTTCTTT. Drawing the rest from reference TRBV5-1 and TRBJ1-1, the complete variable domain is KAGVTQTPRYLIKTRGQQVTLSCSPISGHRSVSWYQQTPGQGLQFLFEYFSETQRNKGNFPGRFSGRQFSNSRSEMNVSTLELGDSALYLCASSSTGPKNTEAFFGQGTRLTVV.

The chain has TRBV5-6 and TRBJ1-4, with 7 bases that match TRBD1. With V trimmed by 4 bases and J by 8 bases, 11 bases remained unmatched. Germline CDR1 and CDR2: SGHDT and YYEEEE. The CDR3 contains 15 residues. The CDR3 spells CASSRVEGAREKLFF. CDR3 nucleotide sequence: TGTGCCAGCAGCCGCGTTGAGGGGGCGCGAGAAAAACTGTTTTTT. The variable domain in full, with the rest retrieved from reference TRBV5-6 and TRBJ1-4, is DAGVTQSPTHLIKTRGQQVTLRCSPKSGHDTVSWYQQALGQGPQFIFQYYEEEERQRGNFPDRFSGHQFPNYSSELNVNALLLGDSALYLCASSRVEGAREKLFFGSGTQLSVL.

V gene TRBV27 combines with J gene TRBJ2-5; TRBD2 agrees at 7 bases. The junction had 7 bases not matched to a gene; V was cut back by 8 bases and J by 4 bases. The length of the CDR3 is 13 residues. Per germline, CDR1 MNHEY and CDR2 SMNVEV (reference sequence). The DNA of the CDR3 is TGTGCCAGCGGAAGCGGGACTGGAGAGACCCAGTACTTC. As protein: CASGSGTGETQYF.

The table lists this clone with a few counts. The chain combines TRBV7-9 with TRBJ2-7; 9 bases are a match to TRBD2. Germline V lookup: CDR1 SEHNR, CDR2 FQNEAQ (reference sequence). Trimming cost V 6 bases and J 7 bases; bases outside gene matches: 7. The CDR3 length is 13 residues. The CDR3 DNA sequence: TGTGCCAGCAGGGATAGCGGGAGCGGTGAGCAGTACTTC. Amino acids: CASRDSGSGEQYF. Complete variable domain (other parts from reference TRBV7-9 and TRBJ2-7): DTGVSQNPRHKITKRGQNVTFRCDPISEHNRLYWYRQTLGQGPEFLTYFQNEAQLEKSRLLSDRFSAERPKGSFSTLEIQRTEQGDSAMYLCASRDSGSGEQYFGPGTRLTVT.

This clone has only a few counts. The rearrangement uses TRBV25-1 and TRBJ2-3, with 7 bases lining up with TRBD1. The CDR3 sequence is 15 residues long. The ends lost 2 bases at V and 3 bases at J; junction bases unmatched: 5. Germline CDR1 MGHDK, CDR2 SYGVNS. CDR3 sequence: CASSEVGRGTDTQYF. The CDR3 nucleotides are TGTGCCAGCAGTGAAGTAGGCAGGGGGACAGATACGCAGTATTTT. The full variable domain, with the rest looked up from reference TRBV25-1 and TRBJ2-3, is EADIYQTPRYLVIGTGKKITLECSQTMGHDKMYWYQQDPGMELHLIHYSYGVNSTEKGDLSSESTVSRIRTEHFPLTLESARPSHTSQYLCASSEVGRGTDTQYFGPGTRLTVL.

The chain links TRBV5-6 to TRBJ2-3, with 7 bases aligning to TRBD2. Germline CDR1 is SGHDT and CDR2 is YYEEEE. CDR3 length: 15 residues. Trimming removed 0 bases from V and 5 bases from J; junction bases left unmatched: 6. The CDR3 loop is CASSLAAGAEDTQYF. DNA for the CDR3: TGTGCCAGCAGCTTGGCGGCGGGAGCGGAAGATACGCAGTATTTT.

The V call is TRBV5-1, the J call TRBJ2-5, with D possibly TRBD2 on 5 matching bases. With 0 bases removed from V and 7 bases from J, the gap between germline ends came to 22 bases. Germline V gene lookup returns CDR1 SGHRS and CDR2 YFSETQ. CDR3 length: 17 amino acids. The CDR3 nucleotides are TGCGCCAGCAGCTTGGTATCCAGATCCGGACTCGGGTGGACCCAGTACTTC. It yields the protein CASSLVSRSGLGWTQYF.

In regard to this clone: Mismatch with germline at one junction end may stem from a read error. The identical CDR3 is also encoded by other nucleotide sequences in the sample. This rearrangement joins TRBV5-1 to TRBJ1-2; TRBD1 might be the D (6 bases). The CDR3 covers 14 residues. CDR1 SGHRS and CDR2 YFSETQ come from the germline V gene. The CDR3 protein is CASSLTGTNYGYTF. Written as DNA, the CDR3 is TGCGCCAGCAGCTTGACAGGGACCAACTATGGTTACACCTTC.

The chain uses TRBV5-4 and TRBJ2-7; D possibly corresponds to TRBD1 (5 bases). The V end was cut by 4 bases, the J end by 4 bases, with 9 bases between. The germline CDR1 and CDR2 sequences are SGHNT and YYREEE (reference sequence). The CDR3 sequence is 12 residues long. CDR3 DNA: TGTGCCAGCAGCCAGGACACGTACGAGCAGTACTTC. Encoded protein: CASSQDTYEQYF.

V usage is TRBV6-5 and J usage is TRBJ2-7, with 8 bases fitting TRBD2. V lost 0 bases and J lost 5; bases outside the gene matches: 3. The germline V gene has CDR1 MNHEY and CDR2 SVGAGI. CDR3 length: 14 amino acids. The CDR3 region is CASSYSTSAHEQYF. DNA of the CDR3: TGTGCCAGCAGTTACTCGACTAGCGCCCACGAGCAGTACTTC.

The chain is built from TRBV5-1 and TRBJ1-1; no definite D call. The CDR3 extends over 15 amino acids. Trimming cost V 1 base and J 5 bases, with 15 bases left between them. CDR1 is SGHRS and CDR2 is YFSETQ in the germline V gene. The CDR3 loop is CASSLWQLSSTEAFF. CDR3 DNA: TGCGCCAGCAGCTTGTGGCAGTTAAGTTCGACTGAAGCTTTCTTT. Complete variable domain (other parts from reference TRBV5-1 and TRBJ1-1): KAGVTQTPRYLIKTRGQQVTLSCSPISGHRSVSWYQQTPGQGLQFLFEYFSETQRNKGNFPGRFSGRQFSNSRSEMNVSTLELGDSALYLCASSLWQLSSTEAFFGQGTRLTVV.

The chain uses TRBV19 and TRBJ2-1; D perhaps matches TRBD2 (6 bases). Germline V lookup: CDR1 LNHDA, CDR2 SQIVND (reference sequence). The CDR3 extends over 15 amino acids. Deletions cut 1 base from V and 0 bases from J, with 7 bases between. The CDR3 DNA follows: TGTGCCAGTAGTATAGCGGGAGACTCCTACAATGAGCAGTTCTTC. Amino acid sequence: CASSIAGDSYNEQFF.

The chain is built from TRBV10-3 and TRBJ1-1; D might be TRBD1 (5 bases). Trimming removed 2 bases at V and 5 bases at J, with 18 bases between. Germline loops: CDR1 ENHRY, CDR2 SYGVKD. The CDR3 runs 16 residues. Here the CDR3 reads CAISEGSRVGQTEAFF. The CDR3 nucleotides read TGTGCCATCAGTGAGGGCAGCAGGGTAGGACAAACTGAAGCTTTCTTT.

This chain joins TRBV28 and TRBJ2-1; TRBD2 might be the D (5 bases). Germline loops: CDR1 MDHEN, CDR2 SYDVKM. The CDR3 loop spans 15 amino acids. V was pared by 3 bases and J by 0 bases, with 9 bases between. CDR3 nucleotides: TGTGCCAGCAGTTTGAGCGGCAGCTCCTACAATGAGCAGTTCTTC. Protein sequence: CASSLSGSSYNEQFF.

The CDR3 sequence: CASSAVQGSNEKLFF. The CDR3 DNA reads as TGCGCCAGCAGCGCTGTCCAGGGGTCTAATGAAAAACTGTTTTTT. The gene calls are TRBV5-1 and TRBJ1-4; maybe TRBD1 (6 bases). Trimming took 4 bases from V and 3 from J, leaving 13 bases between them. Germline CDR1 and CDR2: SGHRS and YFSETQ. CDR3 length equals 15 residues.